These 19 T cell receptor beta chains came from one sample sequenced in a study of blood T cell repertoires in COVID-19. Measured with immunoSEQ multiplex PCR; TCRdb has only the in-frame clones, and not every one. The profile covers some 490,000 clones, with about nine tenths appearing a single time and 8% to 9.5% taken by the ten largest. What was sequenced was PBMCs or T cells enriched from blood (not recorded which). These receptors all come from a woman aged 60-75 years who had recovered from COVID-19.

The chain links TRBV2 to TRBJ1-3; D may be TRBD1 (6 bases). Germline V lookup: CDR1 SNHLY, CDR2 FYNNEI. Trimming took 3 bases from V and 9 from J, leaving 15 bases between them. CDR3 length: 14 amino acids. The CDR3, as DNA: TGTGCCAGCAGTGAGGAAGGACAGACAATCACCATATATTTT. Translating gives CASSEEGQTITIYF.

The V gene is TRBV6-2 or TRBV6-3, the J gene TRBJ2-7; 8 bases map to TRBD2. The V and J ends lost 5 bases and 3 bases, in that order; junction bases with no gene match: 12. Germline V lookup: CDR1 MNHEY, CDR2 SVGEGT. The CDR3 extends over 16 amino acids. CDR3 in amino acids: CASSPLMVSGDYEQYF. CDR3 nucleotides: TGTGCCAGCAGTCCCCTTATGGTTAGCGGGGACTACGAGCAGTACTTC.

V is TRBV5-8 and J is TRBJ1-5; perhaps TRBD1 as D (5 bases). The CDR3 sequence is 11 residues long. Trimming removed 4 bases from V and 9 bases from J, with 8 bases in between. Germline-derived CDR1 and CDR2 are SGHTS and YDEGEE. As DNA, the CDR3 is TGTGCCAGCAGCCCTGGGGCGCCCCAGCATTTT. Its protein is CASSPGAPQHF.

V is TRBV4-1 and J is TRBJ1-5; D gene ambiguous. This CDR3 has 17 amino acids. Germline V gene sequence: CDR1 MGHRA, CDR2 YSYEKL. Trimming pared 0 bases from V and 0 bases from J, leaving 12 bases between. The DNA of the CDR3 is TGCGCCAGCAGCCAAGAGGACTACAGCTATAGCAATCAGCCCCAGCATTTT. It is translated as CASSQEDYSYSNQPQHF.

The chain combines TRBV2 with TRBJ2-5; 8 bases align to TRBD1. Germline V gene data show CDR1 as SNHLY and CDR2 as FYNNEI. This CDR3 region has 14 residues. V shed 6 bases and J 7 bases; nucleotides not matched to a gene: 10. The CDR3 region is CASRVDRDFWTQYF. In nucleotides, the CDR3 is TGTGCCAGCAGGGTGGACAGGGACTTTTGGACCCAGTACTTC.

J is TRBJ1-6 and V is TRBV5-8; D is perhaps TRBD1 (5 bases). Looked up from germline, CDR1 is SGHTS and CDR2 is YDEGEE. The CDR3 runs to 17 residues. V lost 0 bases, J lost 10 bases, and 20 bases lay in between. CDR3 in DNA: TGTGCCAGCAGCTTGGGGCAGGGTAATACCCCCTCCTCACCCCTCCACTTT. It codes for CASSLGQGNTPSSPLHF.

J is TRBJ1-5 and V is TRBV24-1; no clear D. This CDR3 spans 14 amino acids. Trimming took off 4 bases at V and 5 bases at J, with 11 bases between the two ends. The germline V gene has CDR1 KGHDR and CDR2 SFDVKD. CDR3 in DNA: TGTGCCACCAGTGACATCTGGAGCCATCAGCCCCAGCATTTT. Translating gives CATSDIWSHQPQHF.

J is TRBJ1-2 and V is TRBV7-9; D gene ambiguous. The CDR3 extends over 12 amino acids. The germline V gene has CDR1 SEHNR and CDR2 FQNEAQ (reference sequence). V was trimmed by 6 bases and J by 3 bases, leaving 8 bases between them. For the CDR3, the DNA is TGTGCCAGCAGTCGGAGTGACTATGGCTACACCTTC. Protein product: CASSRSDYGYTF.

The chain joins TRBV6-5 to TRBJ2-7, with a weak D call TRBD2 (5 bases). Trimming removed 6 bases from V and 0 bases from J, with 12 bases in between. The CDR3 loop spans 14 amino acids. The germline V gene encodes CDR1 MNHEY and CDR2 SVGAGI. This chain's CDR3 is CASSVVRDSYEQYF. The CDR3 DNA reads as TGTGCCAGCAGCGTTGTGAGGGACTCCTACGAGCAGTACTTC.

CDR3 in amino acids: CATSREGTSGYNEQFF. The DNA for the CDR3 is TGTGCCACCAGCAGAGAGGGAACTAGCGGGTACAATGAGCAGTTCTTC. The genes are TRBV15 and TRBJ2-1; 9 positions match TRBD2. V lost 0 bases to trimming and J lost 4 bases; unmatched junction nucleotides: 4. Per germline, CDR1 LNHNV and CDR2 YYDKDF (reference sequence). The CDR3 sequence is 16 residues long.

V usage is TRBV19 and J usage is TRBJ1-2; 7 bases line up with TRBD1. CDR3 size: 13 residues. V gave up 5 bases and J gave up 3 bases; unmatched junction bases: 3. Germline V CDR1 and CDR2: LNHDA, SQIVND (reference sequence). The CDR3 region has the DNA TGTGCCAGTAGTCTTGGGACAGACTATGGCTACACCTTC. Amino acids: CASSLGTDYGYTF.

CDR3 in amino acids: CASSVGGSGHNEQFF. CDR3 in DNA: TGTGCCAGCAGCGTAGGGGGTAGCGGGCACAATGAGCAGTTCTTC. The rearrangement joins TRBV9 to TRBJ2-1, with TRBD2 matching 7 bases. After removal of 0 bases from V and 5 bases from J, the junction contained 5 bases not matched to a gene. The CDR3 totals 15 residues. Germline values: CDR1 SGDLS, CDR2 YYNGEE.

This clone was seen once. Written as DNA, the CDR3 is TGTGCCAGCAGCCAAGATCGACATCCCAATCAGCCCCAGCATTTT. Encoded protein: CASSQDRHPNQPQHF. The V gene is TRBV3-1 (or the pseudogene TRBV3-2), the J gene TRBJ1-5; no clear D gene. The CDR3 consists of 15 residues. From germline, CDR1 is LGHDT and CDR2 YNNKEL (reference sequence). Trimming cost V 0 bases and J 3 bases, with 9 bases left between them.

The J gene is TRBJ1-6, the V gene TRBV6-4; D may be TRBD1 (6 bases). Germline V CDR1 and CDR2: MRHNA, SNTAGT. The CDR3 loop spans 15 amino acids. V was clipped by 2 bases and J by 9 bases, with 14 bases between them. The CDR3 spells CASSDQTGIGSPLHF. DNA for the CDR3: TGTGCCAGCAGTGACCAAACAGGGATCGGTTCACCCCTCCACTTT.

In its sample, this clone was seen a few times. This chain uses TRBV20-1 with TRBJ2-7; D perhaps matches TRBD1 (6 bases). The germline gives CDR1 DFQATT, CDR2 SNEGSKA (reference sequence). Trimming took off 3 bases at V and 4 bases at J, with 7 bases between the two ends. The CDR3 totals 11 residues. The CDR3 DNA follows: TGCAGTGCTAGCACAGGGTACGAGCAGTACTTC. Protein sequence: CSASTGYEQYF.

This clone was observed a single time. The rearrangement joins TRBV7-2 to TRBJ1-1; weak D call: TRBD1 (6 bases). Trimming took 2 bases from V and 1 from J, leaving 8 bases between them. Germline CDR1 and CDR2: SGHTA and FQGNSA. The CDR3 length is 14 residues. Here the CDR3 reads CASSLNRANTEAFF. The CDR3 DNA is TGTGCCAGCAGCTTAAACAGGGCGAACACTGAAGCTTTCTTT. Together with reference TRBV7-2 and TRBJ1-1, the CDR3 gives the full variable domain: GAGVSQSPSNKVTEKGKDVELRCDPISGHTALYWYRQSLGQGLEFLIYFQGNSAPDKSGLPSDRFSAERTGGSVSTLTIQRTQQEDSAVYLCASSLNRANTEAFFGQGTRLTVV.

The chain combines TRBV2 with TRBJ2-7, with 9 nucleotides matching TRBD1. With V trimmed by 8 bases and J by 2 bases, 7 bases remained unmatched. The germline V gene has CDR1 SNHLY and CDR2 FYNNEI. The CDR3 is made up of 14 amino acids. DNA for the CDR3: TGTGCCAGCGTACTGGGACAGGGTCCCTACGAGCAGTACGTC. Translation: CASVLGQGPYEQYV.

V is TRBV6-5 and J is TRBJ1-1, with D perhaps matching TRBD1 (5 bases). Trimming pared 7 bases from V and 8 bases from J, leaving 20 bases between. Germline-derived CDR1 and CDR2 are MNHEY and SVGAGI. This CDR3 is 14 amino acids long. The CDR3 region has the DNA TGTGCCAGCACTATTAGAAGGGGTTCAGGCGAAGCTTTCTTT. Translation: CASTIRRGSGEAFF.

With respect to this clone: This CDR3 is also generated by other DNA sequences in the sample. V gene TRBV2 combines with J gene TRBJ2-3; 9 bases are shared with TRBD2. The germline V gene has CDR1 SNHLY and CDR2 FYNNEI. After removal of 6 bases from V and 3 bases from J, the junction contained 1 base not matched to a gene. CDR3 length: 13 residues. Written as DNA, the CDR3 is TGTGCCAGCAGGACTAGCGGAACAGATACGCAGTATTTT. Protein: CASRTSGTDTQYF.